Detailed here is one T cell receptor (beta chain). Its antigen is not identified. The data originate from a study of T-cell reconstitution after alpha-beta-depleted transplantation in children. General observations from the study: Several patients had high TCRbeta diversity at day 60; it came from surviving recipient T cells and thymic progenitors. By about two months after transplant, alpha-beta T cells reportedly arose from several hundred graft clones that had expanded. Hyperexpanded clones declined; after one year, newly produced T cells mostly supplied diversity.

Germline loops: CDR1 SGHRS, CDR2 YFSETQ. V shed 0 bases and J 7 bases; nucleotides not matched to a gene: 6. CDR3 length: 15 residues. This sample's TCRbeta library carried unique molecular identifier barcodes. TCRdb recomputed calls from the PCR reads with MiXCR, one row per CDR3 protein. The sample holds about 460,000 distinct CDR3 sequences, 10% to 12% seen once. This TCR was recovered from a female patient aged 2-15 years who had a stem cell transplant for aplastic anemia, so the T cells may come from the graft donor. This specimen consisted of PBMCs, mostly from graft donor cells, obtained 180 days after TCRalphabeta/CD19-depleted stem cell transplant. This chain connects TRBV5-1 to TRBJ2-1, with 8 bases identical to TRBD2. The CDR3 sequence: CASSLARAGGNEQFF. The DNA for the CDR3 is TGCGCCAGCAGCTTGGCGAGGGCGGGAGGAAATGAGCAGTTCTTC.